The rows below give T cell receptor beta chains drawn from one sample of a study of control samples from healthy donors and cancer patients. TCRdb's copy holds only in-frame clones and misses some; the assay was immunoSEQ multiplex PCR. The sample has a few hundred thousand clones, over 75% seen once. What was sequenced was PBMCs. These receptor sequences come from a man in his forties with head and neck cancer. Each CDR3 is given with its conserved first and last residue. The D gene is left open where the match is weak. Only some rows state a clone size, as once, few, many or a class for expanded clones.

D gene	V gene	J gene	clone size	CDR3 protein	CDR3 DNA
.	TRBV5-1	TRBJ1-1	once	CASSPFPRGPPSTEAFF	TGCGCCAGCAGCCCTTTTCCCCGCGGCCCTCCCAGCACTGAAGCTTTCTTT
.	TRBV3-1/TRBV3-2	TRBJ1-2	.	CASNEGGYGYTF	TGTGCCAGCAACGAGGGGGGCTATGGCTACACCTTC
.	TRBV10-1	TRBJ2-3	few	CASSEGTDTQYF	TGCGCCAGCAGTGAGGGCACAGATACGCAGTATTTT
TRBD1	TRBV9	TRBJ2-7	.	CASSVGGQGAYEQYF	TGTGCCAGCAGCGTTGGGGGACAGGGGGCCTACGAGCAGTACTTC
.	TRBV6-6	TRBJ2-5	.	CASSYGAVGETQYF	TGTGCCAGCAGTTATGGGGCCGTAGGAGAGACCCAGTACTTC
.	TRBV7-3	TRBJ2-2	.	CASSQTPGPGELFF	TGTGCCAGCAGCCAGACCCCGGGGCCCGGGGAGCTGTTTTTT
.	TRBV7-3	TRBJ2-3	.	CASSLSADTQYF	TGTGCCAGCAGCTTATCAGCAGATACGCAGTATTTT
TRBD1	TRBV7-2	TRBJ1-5	few	CASSYLGTGVGQPQHF	TGTGCCAGCAGCTACCTGGGGACAGGGGTCGGGCAGCCCCAGCATTTT
.	TRBV28	TRBJ1-1	.	CASSFGAGAFF	TGTGCCAGCAGTTTCGGGGCTGGAGCTTTCTTT
TRBD1	TRBV30	TRBJ2-7	.	CATGQVPYEQYF	TGTGCCACGGGACAGGTTCCCTACGAGCAGTACTTC
.	TRBV5-1	TRBJ2-2	.	CASSLLGPNTGELFF	TGCGCCAGCAGCTTGTTGGGGCCGAACACCGGGGAGCTGTTTTTT
TRBD1	TRBV6-2/TRBV6-3	TRBJ1-2	.	CASSYVPDRAYGYTF	TGTGCCAGCAGTTATGTCCCGGACAGGGCCTATGGCTACACCTTC
.	TRBV9	TRBJ2-7	.	CASSAEGTHDEQYF	TGTGCCAGCAGCGCCGAAGGGACACATGACGAGCAGTACTTC
.	TRBV5-1	TRBJ1-1	.	CASSLGEGWTEAFF	TGCGCCAGCAGCCTGGGGGAGGGATGGACTGAAGCTTTCTTT
TRBD1	TRBV27	TRBJ2-5	.	CASSPTTQGSGTQYF	TGTGCCAGCAGTCCAACCACACAGGGGTCAGGGACCCAGTACTTC
.	TRBV10-3	TRBJ2-7	.	CAIALPGYEQYF	TGTGCCATCGCTCTACCTGGTTACGAGCAGTACTTC
TRBD1	TRBV7-9	TRBJ1-5	.	CASSPPGTGGDANQPQHF	TGTGCCAGCAGCCCCCCCGGAACAGGGGGCGATGCCAATCAGCCCCAGCATTTT
.	TRBV5-1	TRBJ1-6	.	CASSLVETGGNSPLHF	TGCGCCAGCAGCTTGGTCGAGACAGGAGGGAACTCACCCCTCCACTTT
.	TRBV10-3	TRBJ1-6	.	CAISDAGSSYNSPLHF	TGTGCCATCAGTGACGCAGGGAGCTCCTATAATTCACCCCTCCACTTT
.	TRBV4-3	TRBJ1-4	.	CASSRRDTNEKLFF	TGCGCCAGCAGTCGCAGGGATACTAATGAAAAACTGTTTTTT
.	TRBV12-3/TRBV12-4	TRBJ2-5	.	CASSLGETQYF	TGTGCCAGCAGTTTAGGAGAGACCCAGTACTTC
TRBD1	TRBV7-2	TRBJ2-4	.	CASSLAGGGIQYF	TGTGCCAGCAGCTTAGCAGGGGGCGGCATTCAGTACTTC
TRBD1	TRBV18	TRBJ1-5	.	CASSQPYRGSNQPQHF	TGTGCCAGCTCACAACCGTACAGGGGAAGCAATCAGCCCCAGCATTTT
.	TRBV6-6	TRBJ1-5	few	CASSYPVDSNQPQHF	TGTGCCAGCAGTTACCCAGTTGACAGCAATCAGCCCCAGCATTTT
.	TRBV14	TRBJ2-5	.	CASSLIPGRPGWETQYF	TGTGCCAGCAGCCTAATTCCCGGTCGCCCCGGTTGGGAGACCCAGTACTTC
.	TRBV6-4	TRBJ2-3	.	CASSTDGGGSDTQYF	TGTGCCAGCAGTACTGACGGGGGCGGGTCAGATACGCAGTATTTT
.	TRBV21-1	TRBJ2-2	.	CASSSYNTGELFF	TGTGCCAGCAGCAGCTATAACACCGGGGAGCTGTTTTTT